This TCR beta chain was sequenced in a study of T cell responses to AZD1222 COVID-19 vaccine. Study outcomes and limitations: Across spike, vaccine-associated CD4 TCRs were found, dominant at 160-218 and 743-854. All repertoire sampling was performed exclusively after the peak T cell response. Most donors were white British, females outnumbered males, and clonal diversity was possibly underestimated.

As for this clone: Its cognate antigen is unknown.

The CDR3 length is 17 residues. J was trimmed by 3 bases and V by 1 base; bases with no gene match: 9. Germline values: CDR1 MNHNS, CDR2 SASEGT. Using immunoSEQ multiplex PCR, the repertoire was profiled, and TCRdb retains in-frame clones only, with some absent. The sample lists more than 95,000 clones, 70% to 90% seen once, with roughly 4% in the top ten. The material was peripheral blood, obtained on day 0 of MenACWY control vaccination. This receptor was identified in an adult in good health. The chain recombines TRBV6-1 with TRBJ1-1; the match to TRBD1 covers 9 bases. The CDR3 sequence: CASSEGGGQGKYTEAFF. The CDR3 DNA reads as TGTGCCAGCAGTGAAGGGGGTGGACAGGGGAAATACACTGAAGCTTTCTTT.